Listed below are T cell receptor beta chains from one sample, sequenced in a study of T cells after yellow fever vaccination. TCRdb reprocessed the 5' RACE reads with MiXCR, giving one entry per CDR3 protein. This table has 400,000 to 450,000 distinct CDR3 sequences, around a sixth appearing once. Sequencing used PBMCs, obtained before the yellow fever booster vaccination. The receptor source for this set is a man younger than 35 who received the YFV17D yellow fever vaccine. Both conserved end residues are part of each CDR3. Fields, in order: CDR3 protein, CDR3 DNA, J gene, V gene, clone size, D gene. A D gene is named only where the DNA matches it firmly. Clone size is given for some rows only: seen once, a few or many times, or a class if the clone is expanded.

CDR3: CASSLSAGGPEQYF
DNA: TGTGCCAGCAGCTTAAGTGCGGGGGGGCCCGAGCAGTACTTC
J: TRBJ2-7
V: TRBV7-9
size: few
D: TRBD2

CDR3: CASSLVTNSNQPQHF
DNA: TGTGCCAGCAGCTTAGTCACAAATAGCAATCAGCCCCAGCATTTT
J: TRBJ1-5
V: TRBV7-2
size: -
D: -

CDR3: CSATTGTGYGYTF
DNA: TGCAGTGCTACAACCGGGACAGGATATGGCTACACCTTC
J: TRBJ1-2
V: TRBV20-1
size: few
D: TRBD1

CDR3: CASSLVARPQAFF
DNA: TGTGCCAGCAGCTTGGTGGCGCGACCGCAAGCTTTCTTT
J: TRBJ1-1
V: TRBV7-2
size: -
D: -

CDR3: CASSKTAFQGQPQHF
DNA: TGTGCCAGCAGTAAGACAGCTTTTCAGGGTCAGCCCCAGCATTTT
J: TRBJ1-5
V: TRBV6-2/TRBV6-3
size: -
D: -

CDR3: CASSLVLAGFTYEQYF
DNA: TGTGCCAGCAGCTTAGTCCTCGCAGGCTTTACCTACGAGCAGTACTTC
J: TRBJ2-7
V: TRBV7-8
size: few
D: -

CDR3: CASSRGSTTGELFF
DNA: TGTGCCAGCTCACGGGGCAGTACCACCGGGGAGCTGTTTTTT
J: TRBJ2-2
V: TRBV18
size: -
D: -

CDR3: CASSSPGPDTQYF
DNA: TGCGCCAGCAGCTCCCCTGGGCCAGATACGCAGTATTTT
J: TRBJ2-3
V: TRBV5-1
size: many
D: -

CDR3: CASSQDDRAAFF
DNA: TGCGCCAGCAGCCAAGATGACCGTGCCGCTTTCTTT
J: TRBJ1-1
V: TRBV4-3
size: -
D: -

CDR3: CASSLHEGNTGELFF
DNA: TGTGCCAGCAGTTTACATGAGGGGAACACCGGGGAGCTGTTTTTT
J: TRBJ2-2
V: TRBV12-3/TRBV12-4
size: -
D: -

CDR3: CASSLGTSNYNEQFF
DNA: TGTGCCAGCAGCTTGGGGACTAGCAACTACAATGAGCAGTTCTTC
J: TRBJ2-1
V: TRBV5-4
size: few
D: TRBD2

CDR3: CASSQATSGKETQYF
DNA: TGCGCCAGCAGCCAGGCTACTAGCGGAAAAGAGACCCAGTACTTC
J: TRBJ2-5
V: TRBV5-1
size: -
D: TRBD2

CDR3: CATSNSGGTDTQYF
DNA: TGTGCCACCAGCAACAGCGGGGGGACAGATACGCAGTATTTT
J: TRBJ2-3
V: TRBV15
size: -
D: TRBD2

CDR3: CSARAISWKSSYNEQFF
DNA: TGCAGTGCTAGAGCCATAAGCTGGAAGAGCTCCTACAATGAGCAGTTCTTC
J: TRBJ2-1
V: TRBV20-1
size: few
D: -

CDR3: CASSYGTYGYTF
DNA: TGTGCCAGCAGCTACGGGACTTATGGCTACACCTTC
J: TRBJ1-2
V: TRBV7-2
size: few
D: -

CDR3: CASSSQGWDSPLHF
DNA: TGCGCCAGCAGCTCGCAGGGCTGGGATTCACCCCTCCACTTT
J: TRBJ1-6
V: TRBV5-1
size: -
D: -

CDR3: CSGEAGAQETQYF
DNA: TGCAGCGGGGAAGCGGGGGCCCAAGAGACCCAGTACTTC
J: TRBJ2-5
V: TRBV29-1
size: -
D: TRBD2

CDR3: CASSPGLSGLGTQYF
DNA: TGTGCCAGCAGCCCCGGCCTGAGCGGACTGGGGACCCAGTACTTC
J: TRBJ2-5
V: TRBV3-1
size: -
D: -

CDR3: CASSLAAQRPDTQYF
DNA: TGTGCCAGCAGCTTAGCGGCACAAAGGCCAGATACGCAGTATTTT
J: TRBJ2-3
V: TRBV7-2
size: -
D: -

CDR3: CASSPDRGDTEAFF
DNA: TGTGCCAGCAGCCCGGACAGGGGCGACACTGAAGCTTTCTTT
J: TRBJ1-1
V: TRBV4-2
size: few
D: TRBD1

CDR3: CASSSIQGGTSTDTQYF
DNA: TGTGCCAGCAGTTCAATTCAGGGGGGTACTAGCACAGATACGCAGTATTTT
J: TRBJ2-3
V: TRBV6-2/TRBV6-3
size: -
D: -

CDR3: CASSVGEGASYEQYF
DNA: TGTGCCAGCAGCGTAGGGGAGGGGGCTTCCTACGAGCAGTACTTC
J: TRBJ2-7
V: TRBV9
size: -
D: -

CDR3: CAIRNGLAGDNEQFF
DNA: TGTGCCATCAGGAACGGACTAGCGGGAGACAATGAGCAGTTCTTC
J: TRBJ2-1
V: TRBV10-3
size: few
D: TRBD2

CDR3: CASKVEGVGNTEAFF
DNA: TGTGCCAGCAAAGTAGAAGGGGTGGGGAACACTGAAGCTTTCTTT
J: TRBJ1-1
V: TRBV12-3/TRBV12-4
size: few
D: -

CDR3: CSAPETYNSPLHF
DNA: TGCTCAGCGCCGGAGACCTATAATTCACCCCTCCACTTT
J: TRBJ1-6
V: TRBV20-1
size: -
D: -

CDR3: CSAPTGDTQYF
DNA: TGCAGTGCACCGACTGGGGATACGCAGTATTTT
J: TRBJ2-3
V: TRBV20-1
size: -
D: -

CDR3: CASSDTAGIYNEQFF
DNA: TGTGCCAGCAGCGACACAGCGGGGATCTACAATGAGCAGTTCTTC
J: TRBJ2-1
V: TRBV7-2
size: few
D: TRBD2

CDR3: CASSLGRTEGYGYTF
DNA: TGTGCCAGCAGCTTAGGCAGGACAGAGGGCTATGGCTACACCTTC
J: TRBJ1-2
V: TRBV7-9
size: -
D: -

CDR3: CASSTRTANGELFF
DNA: TGTGCCAGCTCAACACGAACAGCAAACGGGGAGCTGTTTTTT
J: TRBJ2-2
V: TRBV18
size: few
D: -

CDR3: CASSSATGYGGYTF
DNA: TGTGCCAGCAGTTCTGCGACAGGGTACGGTGGCTACACCTTC
J: TRBJ1-2
V: TRBV28
size: -
D: TRBD1